This T cell receptor beta chain is from a study of somatic mutations in cytotoxic T cells in rheumatoid arthritis. Researchers isolated CD4+ and CD8+ cells by positive magnetic bead selection and then checked their purity by flow cytometry. Of note for this clone: What it recognizes is unknown.

Study-level points and caveats: Each of about an eighth of the 65 patients had a largest CD8+ clone that made up more than 20% of CD8+ cells. What antigens the expanded CD8+ clones targeted remained unknown.

Trimming stripped 3 bases from V and 3 bases from J, with 13 bases between. Germline V gives CDR1 SGDLS, CDR2 YYNGEE. The CDR3 is made up of 15 amino acids. In the original processing: Seldom did patient CD8+ clones exceeding 1% match published virus-specific TCRB sequences. TCRdb keeps only in-frame clones here, not all; method: immunoSEQ multiplex PCR. That table is the source of V, J and clone size, and D and trimming were worked out from the DNA. The data hold several thousand clones, with 75% to 85% observed a single time. This chain links TRBV9 with TRBJ1-3; D might be TRBD1 (6 bases). The receptor comes from an adult with rheumatoid arthritis. Sequenced sample: CD8+ T cells sorted from blood. The CDR3 here is CASSEGGLYGNTIYF. The CDR3, as DNA: TGTGCCAGCAGCGAAGGGGGACTCTATGGAAACACCATATATTTT.